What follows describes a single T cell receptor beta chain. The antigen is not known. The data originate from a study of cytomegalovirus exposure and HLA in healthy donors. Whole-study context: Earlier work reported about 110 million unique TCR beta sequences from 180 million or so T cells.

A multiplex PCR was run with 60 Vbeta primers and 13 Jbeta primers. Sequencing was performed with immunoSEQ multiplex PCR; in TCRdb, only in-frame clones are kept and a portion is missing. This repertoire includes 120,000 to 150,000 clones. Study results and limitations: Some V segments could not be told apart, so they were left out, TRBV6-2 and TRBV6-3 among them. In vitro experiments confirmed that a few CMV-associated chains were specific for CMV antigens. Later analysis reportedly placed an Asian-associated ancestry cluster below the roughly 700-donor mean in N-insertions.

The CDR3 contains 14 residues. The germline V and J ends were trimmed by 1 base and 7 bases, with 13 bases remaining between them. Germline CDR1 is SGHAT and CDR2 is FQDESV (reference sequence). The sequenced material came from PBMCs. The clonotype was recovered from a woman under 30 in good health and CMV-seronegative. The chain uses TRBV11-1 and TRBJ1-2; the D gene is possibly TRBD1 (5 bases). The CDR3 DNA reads TGTGCCAGCAGCTTAGGCCGGCAGGGAGGTGGCTACACCTTC. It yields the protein CASSLGRQGGGYTF.